Sequencing of this T cell receptor beta chain was carried out in a study of cytomegalovirus exposure and HLA in healthy donors. Regarding this clone: What it binds is not known.

This CDR3 comprises 12 residues. Trimming shortened V by 2 bases and J by 7 bases, and 6 bases separated the two germline ends. Germline V gene data show CDR1 as SGHRS and CDR2 as YFSETQ. Study results and caveats: According to a subsequent analysis, TCR clusters from the first cohort were inclined to appear together in the 90 to 150 validation repertoires. The study found most TCR sequences rare, yet found some public TCRs in many donors.

Measured with immunoSEQ multiplex PCR; TCRdb has only the in-frame clones, and not every one. Of some 170,000 clones listed, approximately 96% are singletons. The donors were part of the validation cohort of over a hundred subjects. That cohort was separate from the first cohort, which comprised about 670 subjects. This TCR was sampled from a woman under 30 in good health and CMV-seronegative. V usage is TRBV5-1 and J usage is TRBJ2-2; possibly TRBD2 for D (6 bases). Input material: PBMCs. The CDR3 nucleotides are TGCGCCAGCAGCTTCGGGAGCGGGGAGCTGTTTTTT. It encodes CASSFGSGELFF. The whole variable domain, remainder taken from reference TRBV5-1 and TRBJ2-2, is KAGVTQTPRYLIKTRGQQVTLSCSPISGHRSVSWYQQTPGQGLQFLFEYFSETQRNKGNFPGRFSGRQFSNSRSEMNVSTLELGDSALYLCASSFGSGELFFGEGSRLTVL.